This TCR beta chain is from a study of Ad26.COV2.S vaccination and SARS-CoV-2 variants. The wider study: Once, or twice with 56 days between doses, Ad26.COV2.S was given intramuscularly.

Remarks on this clone: What it recognizes is unknown.

This table comes from immunoSEQ multiplex PCR, and its TCRdb copy is limited to in-frame clones, with some not included. The sample consists of around 270,000 clones, roughly 87% of them appearing once. The treatment: roughly 18 received Ad26.COV2.S at low or high dose, single or two shots; about five received placebo; per-sample allocation not given. The study sampled participants on day 63 after the first vaccine or placebo injection. An adult aged 18-55 years in Boston served as the donor. It was Wuhan-strain SARS-CoV-2 spike that the Ad26 vaccine vector expressed. Deletions cut 2 bases from V and 3 bases from J, with 17 bases between. Germline V CDR1 and CDR2: LGHNA, YNFKEQ. This CDR3 has 16 amino acids. Whole-study findings and limits: In vaccinated individuals, spike-specific CD8+ and CD4+ T cell responses reportedly displayed substantial breadth.

This clonotype originated in a person between 18 and 65 years old who received the Ad26.COV2.S COVID-19 vaccine or a placebo. The chain recombines TRBV4-2 with TRBJ2-7; D is tentatively TRBD1 or TRBD2 (5 bases each). Sequencing used peripheral blood, obtained in a trial of Ad26.COV2.S vaccine versus placebo. CDR3 region: CASSQSSGTALYEQYF. The CDR3 DNA reads TGTGCCAGCAGCCAATCGTCCGGGACCGCACTCTACGAGCAGTACTTC.